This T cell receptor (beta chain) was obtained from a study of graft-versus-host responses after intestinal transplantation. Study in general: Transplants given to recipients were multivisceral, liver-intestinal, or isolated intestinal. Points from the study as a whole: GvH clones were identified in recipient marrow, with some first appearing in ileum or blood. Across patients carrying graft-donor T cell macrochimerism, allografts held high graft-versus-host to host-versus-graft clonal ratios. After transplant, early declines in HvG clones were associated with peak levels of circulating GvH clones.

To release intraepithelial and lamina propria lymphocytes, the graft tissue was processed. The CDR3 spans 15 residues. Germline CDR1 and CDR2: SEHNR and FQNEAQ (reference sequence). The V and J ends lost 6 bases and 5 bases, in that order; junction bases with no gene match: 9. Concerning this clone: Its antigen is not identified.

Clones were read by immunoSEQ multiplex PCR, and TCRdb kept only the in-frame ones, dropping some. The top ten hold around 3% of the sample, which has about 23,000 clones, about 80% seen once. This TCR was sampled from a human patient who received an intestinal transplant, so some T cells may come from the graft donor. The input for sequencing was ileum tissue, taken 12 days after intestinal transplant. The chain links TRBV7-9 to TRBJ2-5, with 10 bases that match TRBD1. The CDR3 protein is CASSKRQGAWETQYF. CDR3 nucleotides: TGTGCCAGCAGTAAAAGACAGGGGGCTTGGGAGACCCAGTACTTC.